A selection of T cell receptor beta chains follows, all from one sample in a study of radiotherapy plus CTLA-4 blockade in lung cancer. The protocol was immunoSEQ multiplex PCR, while the TCRdb copy is restricted to in-frame clones and leaves out a portion. The top ten hold approximately 5% of the sample, which has 110,000 or so clones, 78% seen once. Sequencing used peripheral blood, obtained from a patient treated with radiotherapy plus ipilimumab. The receptors stem from a human donor with non-small cell lung cancer who had a partial response to radiotherapy plus ipilimumab. Both conserved end residues are part of each CDR3. Fields, in order: clone size, D gene, J gene, V gene, CDR3 protein, CDR3 DNA. The D gene is left open where the match is weak. The size entry is marked missing in some rows and otherwise reads once, few, many or a size class.

NA | TRBD2 | TRBJ2-1 | TRBV27 | CASSPETSLEQFF | TGTGCCAGCAGCCCCGAGACTAGCCTCGAGCAGTTCTTC
NA | NA | TRBJ2-1 | TRBV2 | CASRNRDFPRDEQFF | TGTGCCAGCAGAAACCGGGACTTCCCGCGGGATGAGCAGTTCTTC
NA | NA | TRBJ2-3 | TRBV19 | CASSILGPQDTQYF | TGTGCCAGTAGTATATTGGGCCCCCAGGATACGCAGTATTTT
NA | NA | TRBJ2-2 | TRBV6-1 | CASSGLEGGHNTGELFF | TGTGCCAGCAGTGGTCTCGAAGGGGGACACAACACCGGGGAGCTGTTTTTT
NA | TRBD2 | TRBJ2-3 | TRBV18 | CASSAGWTSGSNTDTQYF | TGTGCCAGCTCTGCCGGGTGGACTAGCGGGTCTAACACAGATACGCAGTATTTT
NA | NA | TRBJ2-1 | TRBV28 | CAIRVAGGEQFF | TGTGCCATCCGGGTCGCCGGGGGTGAGCAGTTCTTC
many | TRBD1 | TRBJ1-1 | TRBV27 | CASRVGQTTNTEAFF | TGTGCCAGCAGGGTGGGACAGACGACGAACACTGAAGCTTTCTTT
NA | TRBD2 | TRBJ2-2 | TRBV9 | CASSVPGLAGGPDTGELFF | TGTGCCAGCAGCGTCCCGGGACTAGCGGGAGGGCCGGACACCGGGGAGCTGTTTTTT
NA | TRBD1 | TRBJ1-1 | TRBV6-6 | CASSLGQGGTEAFF | TGTGCCAGCAGTCTGGGACAGGGGGGGACTGAAGCTTTCTTT
NA | NA | TRBJ1-2 | TRBV4-1 | CASSQDQRGNYGYTF | TGCGCCAGCAGCCAAGATCAAAGGGGAAACTATGGCTACACCTTC
NA | NA | TRBJ1-3 | TRBV6-1 | CASSEIGGNTIYF | TGTGCCAGCAGTGAAATCGGGGGAAACACCATATATTTT
NA | TRBD1 | TRBJ1-2 | TRBV28 | CASLKRGQGRSFHGYTF | TGTGCCAGCCTCAAGAGGGGACAGGGGAGGTCGTTCCATGGCTACACCTTC
NA | TRBD1 | TRBJ1-2 | TRBV19 | CASTDVRGRGYYGYTF | TGTGCCAGTACTGACGTCAGGGGGCGCGGGTACTATGGCTACACCTTC
NA | NA | TRBJ2-3 | TRBV5-1 | CASSLAGVGTDTQYF | TGCGCCAGCAGCTTGGCGGGAGTAGGCACAGATACGCAGTATTTT
NA | TRBD1 | TRBJ2-3 | TRBV6-5 | CASTNQGADTQYF | TGTGCCAGCACAAACCAGGGGGCAGATACGCAGTATTTT
NA | TRBD1 | TRBJ1-5 | TRBV28 | CATGQGAKQPQHF | TGTGCCACCGGACAGGGGGCAAAACAGCCCCAGCATTTT
NA | TRBD2 | TRBJ2-4 | TRBV6-7 | CASSEESGRASPVAKNIQYF | TGTGCCAGCAGTGAGGAAAGCGGGAGGGCCAGTCCCGTAGCCAAAAACATTCAGTACTTC
NA | TRBD2 | TRBJ2-1 | TRBV4-1 | CASSQVLAGSNEQFF | TGCGCCAGCAGCCAAGTACTAGCGGGAAGCAATGAGCAGTTCTTC
NA | TRBD2 | TRBJ2-2 | TRBV4-1 | CASSQESSGRAGGELFF | TGCGCCAGCAGCCAAGAAAGTAGCGGGAGGGCCGGCGGGGAGCTGTTTTTT
NA | TRBD1 | TRBJ1-2 | TRBV6-5 | CASSRRQGGYTF | TGTGCCAGCAGTCGCCGACAGGGTGGCTACACCTTC
few | NA | TRBJ2-7 | TRBV6-1 | CASSEQDYPTYEQYF | TGTGCCAGCAGTGAACAGGACTATCCGACCTACGAGCAGTACTTC
NA | TRBD2 | TRBJ2-3 | TRBV9 | CASSLSGQSTDTQYF | TGTGCCAGCAGCCTTAGCGGGCAGAGCACAGATACGCAGTATTTT
few | TRBD2 | TRBJ2-7 | TRBV28 | CASIPGGGRSAYF | TGTGCCAGCATCCCTGGCGGCGGGAGGTCCGCGTACTTC
NA | TRBD1 | TRBJ1-2 | TRBV2 | CASRKGQGLYGYTF | TGTGCCAGCAGAAAAGGACAGGGGCTTTATGGCTACACCTTC
NA | TRBD1 | TRBJ1-2 | TRBV9 | CASSVVVDRGGYTF | TGTGCCAGCAGCGTAGTAGTGGACAGGGGAGGCTACACCTTC
few | TRBD2 | TRBJ2-5 | TRBV2 | CASRWMGSGSRGETQYF | TGTGCCAGCCGCTGGATGGGTAGCGGGAGTAGGGGAGAGACCCAGTACTTC
NA | NA | TRBJ1-2 | TRBV30 | CAWSIQATKIF | TGTGCCTGGAGTATACAGGCCACTAAGATCTTC
NA | NA | TRBJ2-7 | TRBV5-6 | CASSLPGLLYEQYF | TGTGCCAGCAGCTTGCCGGGTCTGCTTTACGAGCAGTACTTC
NA | NA | TRBJ2-7 | TRBV28 | CASSLPGDRSYEQYF | TGTGCCAGCAGCTTGCCGGGGGACCGTTCCTACGAGCAGTACTTC
NA | TRBD1 | TRBJ2-6 | TRBV30 | CAWRRGPGANVLTF | TGTGCCTGGAGGAGGGGGCCTGGGGCCAACGTCCTGACTTTC
few | NA | TRBJ2-4 | TRBV4-2 | CASSQGIQGGDRNIQYF | TGTGCCAGCAGCCAGGGCATACAAGGGGGAGATAGAAACATTCAGTACTTC
NA | TRBD1 | TRBJ1-1 | TRBV29-1 | CSATDRGNTEAFF | TGCAGCGCAACGGACAGGGGGAACACTGAAGCTTTCTTT
NA | NA | TRBJ2-5 | TRBV7-9 | CASSLDQFSGQYF | TGTGCCAGCAGCTTGGACCAGTTCAGCGGCCAGTACTTC
NA | TRBD1 | TRBJ1-5 | TRBV6-5 | CASSPGTGWNQPQHF | TGTGCCAGCAGCCCAGGGACAGGTTGGAATCAGCCCCAGCATTTT
few | TRBD1 | TRBJ1-3 | TRBV28 | CASSAPGQGTNTIYF | TGTGCCAGCAGCGCACCGGGACAGGGTACAAACACCATATATTTT
NA | TRBD1 | TRBJ1-2 | TRBV6-1 | CASIRDRGRYGYTF | TGTGCCAGTATCCGGGACAGGGGGCGTTATGGCTACACCTTC
NA | NA | TRBJ1-2 | TRBV6-1 | CASSVQGNGYTF | TGTGCCAGCAGTGTACAGGGTAACGGCTACACCTTC
NA | NA | TRBJ2-7 | TRBV10-3 | CAISEKESKYF | TGTGCCATCAGTGAGAAGGAGTCGAAGTACTTC
NA | NA | TRBJ1-1 | TRBV2 | CASSSLNSGAFF | TGTGCCAGCAGTTCCTTGAACTCCGGGGCTTTCTTT
NA | TRBD2 | TRBJ2-1 | TRBV15 | CATSLSGLAGEQFF | TGTGCCACCAGCCTCTCGGGACTAGCGGGTGAGCAGTTCTTC
NA | TRBD2 | TRBJ2-1 | TRBV29-1 | CSVESWGLVGAGNEQFF | TGCAGCGTTGAATCGTGGGGACTAGTTGGTGCGGGCAATGAGCAGTTCTTC
NA | TRBD1 | TRBJ1-1 | TRBV19 | CASSMNRGFEAFF | TGTGCCAGTAGTATGAACAGGGGCTTTGAAGCTTTCTTT
NA | NA | TRBJ1-3 | TRBV30 | CAWSKANTIYF | TGTGCCTGGTCGAAAGCAAACACCATATATTTT
NA | NA | TRBJ1-1 | TRBV27 | CASSFRQAGYSEAFF | TGTGCCAGCAGTTTTAGACAAGCAGGGTATTCTGAAGCTTTCTTT
once | NA | TRBJ1-2 | TRBV5-4 | CASSLEGRLYPGYTF | TGTGCCAGCAGCTTGGAAGGTCGACTATACCCCGGCTACACCTTC
few | TRBD2 | TRBJ2-3 | TRBV27 | CASRSSGRLLRGFDTQYF | TGTGCCAGCAGATCTAGCGGGAGGCTGCTCAGGGGATTTGATACGCAGTATTTT
once | TRBD1 | TRBJ2-3 | TRBV5-6 | CASTDRVEDTQYF | TGTGCCAGCACTGACAGGGTTGAAGATACGCAGTATTTT
few | TRBD1 | TRBJ1-5 | TRBV19 | CASQKASDRFNQPQHF | TGTGCCAGCCAGAAAGCCTCGGACAGGTTCAATCAGCCCCAGCATTTT
NA | TRBD1 | TRBJ2-1 | TRBV2 | CASSDRTGYNEQFF | TGTGCCAGCAGTGATCGGACAGGCTACAATGAGCAGTTCTTC
NA | TRBD1 | TRBJ1-1 | TRBV10-3 | CAITGTGQRGTEAFF | TGTGCCATCACCGGGACAGGACAACGGGGGACTGAAGCTTTCTTT
NA | TRBD1 | TRBJ2-1 | TRBV5-8 | CASSLTGGYEQFF | TGTGCCAGCAGCCTCACAGGGGGGTATGAGCAGTTCTTC
NA | TRBD2 | TRBJ2-2 | TRBV6-1 | CASSEELAGSTGELFF | TGTGCCAGCAGTGAAGAACTAGCGGGGAGCACCGGGGAGCTGTTTTTT
NA | TRBD1 | TRBJ2-2 | TRBV7-9 | CASSFNRDSGELFF | TGTGCCAGCAGCTTTAACCGGGACAGCGGGGAGCTGTTTTTT
NA | NA | TRBJ1-3 | TRBV19 | CASRSEGALSGNTIYF | TGTGCCAGTAGATCCGAAGGGGCGCTCTCTGGAAACACCATATATTTT
NA | TRBD2 | TRBJ2-1 | TRBV11-3 | CASSLGRTSGLDEQFF | TGTGCCAGCAGCTTAGGACGGACTAGCGGCCTCGATGAGCAGTTCTTC
NA | TRBD2 | TRBJ2-2 | TRBV10-3 | CAISEGTGTSGRFVGELFF | TGTGCCATCAGTGAGGGGACCGGGACTAGCGGGAGGTTTGTCGGGGAGCTGTTTTTT
NA | TRBD1 | TRBJ1-2 | TRBV6-5 | CASRSPGQGAGDTF | TGTGCCAGCAGAAGTCCGGGACAGGGGGCGGGAGACACCTTC
NA | NA | TRBJ1-1 | TRBV7-6 | CASSLLPNTEAFF | TGTGCCAGCAGCTTACTCCCGAACACTGAAGCTTTCTTT
few | NA | TRBJ2-3 | TRBV5-1 | CASSLVGGGPPSTDTQYF | TGCGCCAGCAGCTTGGTGGGTGGCGGCCCCCCTAGCACAGATACGCAGTATTTT